These 12 T cell receptor beta chains were sequenced from one sample in a study of blood T cells in healthy people across ages. Together with a sample-barcoded 5' primer, a J-beta primer mix was included in a second PCR lasting roughly 7 to 11 cycles. TCRdb re-called the 5' RACE reads with MiXCR, one entry per CDR3 protein. The table includes more than 750,000 distinct CDR3 sequences, roughly 29% detected once. The sample was also reused in another study, on T cells of mothers and their children.

Sequencing used blood. These receptors all come from a woman aged 40 to 50 in good health.

This clonotype was detected a few times. The chain joins TRBV7-2 to TRBJ2-5; D is unclear. The ends were cut back, 4 bases at V and 4 bases at J, with 13 bases in the middle. CDR1 and CDR2 (germline): SGHTA, FQGNSA. The CDR3 contains 14 residues. The CDR3 here is CASSSSVGLETQYF. CDR3 in DNA: TGTGCCAGCAGCTCATCCGTAGGGCTAGAGACCCAGTACTTC.

The J gene is TRBJ2-7, the V gene TRBV9, with D perhaps assigned TRBD1 or TRBD2 (5 bases each). V lost 0 bases and J 1 base, leaving 11 bases between the germline ends. Per germline, CDR1 SGDLS and CDR2 YYNGEE. The CDR3 is made up of 15 amino acids. DNA of the CDR3: TGTGCCAGCAGCGTAGAGGATGGGGGTTCCTACGAGCAGTACTTC. Translated, it gives CASSVEDGGSYEQYF.

Remarks on this clonotype: A read error may be the cause here, since a much bigger clone is one base away. V usage is TRBV5-1 and J usage is TRBJ1-1; D remains ambiguous. CDR3 length: 13 amino acids. Germline V CDR1 and CDR2: SGHRS, YFSETQ. In nucleotides, the CDR3 is TGCGCCAGCGGCTTTGAGATGAACACTGAAGCTTTCTTT. Translation: CASGFEMNTEAFF.

This clonotype was observed a handful of times. This may stem from a read error, because a much larger clone lies one nucleotide away. The chain is built from TRBV27 and TRBJ2-7; D gene unclear. V lost 2 bases, J lost 3 bases, and 8 bases lay in between. CDR3 length equals 13 residues. The germline gives CDR1 MNHEY, CDR2 SMNVEV (reference sequence). CDR3: CASSLGQCYEQYF. CDR3 nucleotide sequence: TGTGCCAGCAGTTTAGGGCAGTGCTACGAGCAGTACTTC.

Concerning this clonotype itself: A read error is possible here, since a much larger clone lies one base away. The chain combines TRBV7-9 with TRBJ1-2; D unresolved. CDR1 and CDR2 (germline): SEHNR, FQNEAQ (reference sequence). This CDR3 is built from 12 residues. Here the CDR3 reads CAGSPLMNGYTF. For the CDR3, the DNA is TGTGCCGGCAGCCCCCTGATGAATGGCTACACCTTC.

This clonotype occurred a few times. V usage is TRBV5-6 and J usage is TRBJ2-7; D is uncertain. CDR3 size: 14 residues. Trimming took 1 base from V and 5 from J, leaving 13 bases between them. Germline V gene sequence: CDR1 SGHDT, CDR2 YYEEEE. CDR3 loop: CASSLRLSLHEQYF. The CDR3 DNA reads TGTGCCAGCAGCTTGAGGCTCAGCCTCCACGAGCAGTACTTC.

This chain uses TRBV27 with TRBJ2-6; possibly TRBD1 for D (5 bases). The germline gives CDR1 MNHEY, CDR2 SMNVEV (reference sequence). The CDR3 is 15 residues long. The V end was cut by 5 bases, the J end by 0 bases, with 8 bases between. This CDR3 reads CASSQTASGANVLTF. CDR3 DNA sequence: TGTGCCAGCAGTCAGACAGCCTCTGGGGCCAACGTCCTGACTTTC.

J is TRBJ2-2 and V is TRBV11-1; TRBD1 aligns across 7 bases. V was clipped by 4 bases and J by 4 bases; unmatched bases: 15. This CDR3 spans 18 amino acids. Germline V gene data show CDR1 as SGHAT and CDR2 as FQDESV (reference sequence). DNA of the CDR3: TGTGCCAGCAGCTCGGGCCCAGCCGGGTCAGGGGGCACCGGGGAGCTGTTTTTT. Its protein product is CASSSGPAGSGGTGELFF.

V gene TRBV10-3 combines with J gene TRBJ2-2; no firm D call. The V gene's germline CDR1 is ENHRY and CDR2 SYGVKD. The CDR3 has 13 amino acids. Trimming left V 3 bases short and J 0 bases short, with 2 bases between. The CDR3 DNA reads TGTGCCATCAGTGAACCGAACACCGGGGAGCTGTTTTTT. The encoded protein is CAISEPNTGELFF.

This clonotype was seen once. Being one base from a much bigger clone, this may be a read error. The rearrangement uses TRBV12-3 or TRBV12-4 and TRBJ2-1; D is unclear. The J call is uncertain, as TRBJ2-7 better fits the DNA end. This CDR3 comprises 14 residues. In DNA form, the CDR3 reads TGTGCCAGCAGTTTAAACCCACAATACAATGAGCAGTACTTC. It codes for CASSLNPQYNEQYF.

The chain carries TRBV7-2 and TRBJ2-3; no clear D. CDR1 and CDR2 (germline): SGHTA, FQGNSA. The CDR3 loop spans 16 amino acids. Trimming cost V 1 base and J 2 bases, with 13 bases left between them. The CDR3: CASSLVVRSTTDTQYF. CDR3 bases: TGTGCCAGCAGCTTAGTAGTCAGGTCTACCACAGATACGCAGTATTTT.

This clonotype was counted ten times or more. The chain links TRBV28 to TRBJ1-2; D remains ambiguous. Germline V gene lookup returns CDR1 MDHEN and CDR2 SYDVKM. With 2 bases removed from V and 7 bases from J, the gap between germline ends came to 14 bases. The CDR3 covers 14 residues. The CDR3 nucleotides are TGTGCCAGCAGTTTAACGGGGAGCGGCGGTGGCTACACCTTC. It specifies CASSLTGSGGGYTF.